The subject of this entry is one TCR beta chain. As yet, its antigen is unknown. This sample is part of a study of T cell repertoires and HLA-DP antigens. Study information: Donor ages ranged from 18-to-29 to 60-to-69; a couple of men, one woman. Pre-culture CD4+ samples used around 1,100 ng DNA versus around 220 ng for CD137+CD4+ sorts.

Germline CDR1 MGHRA, CDR2 YSYEKL. CDR3 length: 18 amino acids. Trimming took 0 bases from V and 0 from J, leaving 12 bases between them. Data came from immunoSEQ multiplex PCR; TCRdb stores just in-frame clones and leaves some out. The table has some 110,000 clones, nearly 95% seen once. Untouched CD4+ T cells were bead-isolated from PBMC at about 97.7% purity. The origin of this receptor is a woman aged 18-30 years in good health and CMV-seronegative. The chain couples TRBV4-1 to TRBJ1-6; unclear D gene. The sequencing input was CD4+ T cells from PBMCs. The CDR3: CASSQDGEGRSYNSPLHF. The CDR3 nucleotides are TGCGCCAGCAGCCAAGATGGAGAGGGTCGCTCCTATAATTCACCCCTCCACTTT.